The rows below give T cell receptor beta chains drawn from one sample of a study of cytomegalovirus exposure and HLA in healthy donors. TCRdb's copy holds only in-frame clones and misses some; the assay was immunoSEQ multiplex PCR. The data contain about 140,000 clones, 75% to 90% of them singletons. The sequencing sample was made of PBMCs. Receptor source: a man aged 35-49 years in good health and CMV-seronegative. Each CDR3 is given with its conserved first and last residue. The D gene is left open where the match is weak. Clone size is not always given. Where it is, it says once, few, many or a class for expanded clones.

clone_size	d_call	v_call	j_call	cdr3_aa	cdr3_nt
NA	TRBD2	TRBV10-3	TRBJ2-5	CAISPSSGGLWETQYF	TGTGCCATCAGTCCTAGCTCGGGGGGGCTTTGGGAGACCCAGTACTTC
NA	NA	TRBV19	TRBJ2-7	CASSIFPPRGDTTEQYF	TGTGCCAGTAGTATATTCCCCCCCCGGGGTGATACTACCGAGCAGTACTTC
once	NA	TRBV30	TRBJ2-7	CAWSVREGVYEQYF	TGTGCCTGGAGTGTACGTGAAGGGGTCTACGAGCAGTACTTC
NA	TRBD1	TRBV10-2	TRBJ2-5	CASRRGGTVETQYF	TGCGCCAGCAGGAGAGGGGGCACAGTAGAGACCCAGTACTTC
NA	TRBD1	TRBV5-6	TRBJ2-2	CASSLAETGGRFGTGELFF	TGTGCCAGCAGCTTGGCCGAGACAGGGGGCCGGTTTGGCACCGGGGAGCTGTTTTTT
once	NA	TRBV5-1	TRBJ1-6	CASSLVQGDSPLHF	TGCGCCAGCAGCTTGGTACAGGGAGATTCACCCCTCCACTTT
NA	NA	TRBV2	TRBJ1-1	CADRLELNTEAFF	TGTGCCGACCGGCTGGAGTTGAACACTGAAGCTTTCTTT
NA	TRBD1	TRBV19	TRBJ1-1	CASAGGDREAFF	TGTGCCAGTGCCGGAGGGGACAGGGAAGCTTTCTTT
NA	NA	TRBV28	TRBJ1-1	CASSLTDSMNTEAFF	TGTGCCAGCAGTTTAACCGACAGCATGAACACTGAAGCTTTCTTT
NA	NA	TRBV19	TRBJ1-2	CASSIGRGYTF	TGTGCCAGTAGTATAGGCAGAGGCTACACCTTC
once	NA	TRBV15	TRBJ2-5	CATSSLEGQGIEETQYF	TGTGCCACCAGCTCTCTGGAGGGGCAGGGAATCGAAGAGACCCAGTACTTC
NA	NA	TRBV2	TRBJ1-5	CASSHTTTRVYSNQPQHF	TGTGCCAGCAGTCACACTACTACCAGAGTTTATAGCAATCAGCCCCAGCATTTT
NA	NA	TRBV4-1	TRBJ2-5	CASSQGQLNQETQYF	TGCGCCAGCAGCCAAGGACAGCTAAACCAAGAGACCCAGTACTTC
NA	TRBD1	TRBV7-9	TRBJ1-1	CASSTGGVGGRAEAFF	TGTGCCAGCAGCACGGGGGGGGTAGGGGGCAGGGCTGAAGCTTTCTTT
many	TRBD1	TRBV10-3	TRBJ2-6	CAISGTGGSGANVLTF	TGTGCCATCAGTGGGACAGGGGGCTCTGGGGCCAACGTCCTGACTTTC
once	NA	TRBV7-9	TRBJ1-1	CASSLILTANTEAFF	TGTGCCAGCAGCTTGATTTTAACAGCTAACACTGAAGCTTTCTTT
NA	TRBD1	TRBV7-9	TRBJ1-1	CASSLHRTGRSEAFF	TGTGCCAGCAGCTTACACCGGACAGGGCGGTCTGAAGCTTTCTTT
NA	NA	TRBV7-3	TRBJ2-2	CASSLGGDGGELFF	TGTGCCAGCAGCTTAGGAGGAGATGGGGGGGAGCTGTTTTTT
few	NA	TRBV5-4	TRBJ1-1	CASSPARGGNTEAFF	TGTGCCAGCAGCCCGGCCCGGGGGGGAAACACTGAAGCTTTCTTT
NA	NA	TRBV12-5	TRBJ1-5	CASGLVVGVRNQPQHF	TGTGCTAGTGGTTTGGTTGTAGGGGTGAGGAATCAGCCCCAGCATTTT
NA	NA	TRBV6-1	TRBJ1-1	CAGAVGRGNTEAFF	TGTGCCGGAGCTGTTGGCAGGGGGAACACTGAAGCTTTCTTT
NA	NA	TRBV18	TRBJ1-4	CASHDSRNEKLFF	TGTGCCAGCCACGACAGCCGGAATGAAAAACTGTTTTTT
few	TRBD2	TRBV10-1	TRBJ2-1	CASSGAGLDNEQFF	TGCGCCAGCAGTGGAGCGGGGCTGGACAATGAGCAGTTCTTC
NA	NA	TRBV7-7	TRBJ2-7	CASSLTGPDEQYF	TGTGCCAGCAGCTTAACAGGGCCCGACGAGCAGTACTTC
NA	TRBD1	TRBV28	TRBJ1-4	CASSTGQGREKLFF	TGTGCCAGCAGTACAGGACAGGGACGGGAAAAACTGTTTTTT
NA	TRBD2	TRBV6-4	TRBJ2-2	CASRPSGGNTGELFF	TGTGCCAGCAGACCTAGCGGGGGGAACACCGGGGAGCTGTTTTTT
once	TRBD1	TRBV7-9	TRBJ2-3	CASSPGTGGPDTQYF	TGTGCCAGCAGCCCCGGGACAGGGGGCCCAGATACGCAGTATTTT
once	TRBD1	TRBV13	TRBJ2-1	CASSPSGTGAYNEQFF	TGTGCCAGCAGCCCCTCCGGGACAGGGGCCTACAATGAGCAGTTCTTC
NA	TRBD1	TRBV6-5	TRBJ2-7	CASSETRRDRVAF	TGTGCCAGCAGCGAGACGCGAAGGGACAGGGTTGCCTTC
NA	NA	TRBV7-2	TRBJ2-3	CASSTGFGADTQYF	TGTGCCAGCAGTACAGGGTTTGGTGCAGATACGCAGTATTTT
NA	NA	TRBV6-1	TRBJ1-2	CASYRTGDYGYTF	TGTGCCAGCTATCGGACGGGGGACTATGGCTACACCTTC
NA	NA	TRBV4-1	TRBJ1-2	CASSQDTVRGYTF	TGCGCCAGCAGCCAAGATACAGTCCGTGGCTACACCTTC
NA	NA	TRBV19	TRBJ1-6	CASSVTGVSPLHF	TGTGCCAGTAGTGTGACGGGGGTCTCACCCCTCCACTTT
NA	NA	TRBV5-6	TRBJ1-5	CASSLRGGDQPQHF	TGTGCCAGCAGCTTGCGGGGGGGCGATCAGCCCCAGCATTTT
NA	NA	TRBV5-4	TRBJ2-6	CASSFGQNSGANVLTF	TGTGCCAGCAGCTTCGGACAGAACTCTGGGGCCAACGTCCTGACTTTC
NA	NA	TRBV9	TRBJ2-7	CASSVDGGRYEQYF	TGTGCCAGCAGCGTAGATGGAGGGCGGTACGAGCAGTACTTC
NA	NA	TRBV14	TRBJ2-5	CASSHRVLQETQYF	TGTGCCAGCAGCCACCGAGTTCTCCAAGAGACCCAGTACTTC
NA	NA	TRBV5-1	TRBJ1-5	CASSLAFDQPQHF	TGCGCCAGCAGCTTGGCCTTCGATCAGCCCCAGCATTTT
NA	TRBD1	TRBV10-3	TRBJ1-5	CAISVTGGNQPQHF	TGTGCCATCAGTGTTACAGGGGGCAATCAGCCCCAGCATTTT
NA	NA	TRBV9	TRBJ1-1	CASSVAGRDTEAFF	TGTGCCAGCAGCGTAGCAGGCAGGGACACTGAAGCTTTCTTT
once	TRBD2	TRBV10-3	TRBJ2-1	CAISFSAGGPDEQFF	TGTGCCATCAGTTTTTCAGCGGGGGGGCCTGATGAGCAGTTCTTC
NA	NA	TRBV21-1	TRBJ2-7	CASSKTGTGYNEQYF	TGTGCCAGCAGCAAAACAGGGACAGGTTACAACGAGCAGTACTTC
NA	TRBD2	TRBV5-1	TRBJ2-7	CASSPGLAGGSSYGQYF	TGCGCCAGCAGCCCTGGACTAGCGGGGGGCTCCTCCTACGGGCAGTACTTC
NA	TRBD1	TRBV10-1	TRBJ1-6	CASSEGGGSLSPLHF	TGCGCCAGCAGTGAGGGAGGGGGCAGCCTTTCACCCCTCCACTTT
few	NA	TRBV10-2	TRBJ2-5	CASSVEGQETQYF	TGCGCCAGCAGTGTGGAGGGACAAGAGACCCAGTACTTC
NA	NA	TRBV2	TRBJ1-2	CASSGQFGYTF	TGTGCCAGCAGCGGACAGTTTGGCTACACCTTC
NA	NA	TRBV12-5	TRBJ1-4	CASGKGGTDEKLFF	TGTGCTAGTGGGAAAGGGGGAACGGATGAAAAACTGTTTTTT
NA	NA	TRBV19	TRBJ2-3	CASSLQTGLPSTDTQYF	TGTGCCAGTAGTCTACAAACAGGGCTTCCTAGCACAGATACGCAGTATTTT
once	TRBD1	TRBV4-1	TRBJ2-5	CASSPGQGAVETQYF	TGCGCCAGCAGCCCCGGACAGGGGGCCGTAGAGACCCAGTACTTC
few	TRBD1	TRBV5-1	TRBJ1-1	CASSLATGTGWGNTEAFF	TGCGCCAGCAGCTTGGCCACCGGGACAGGGTGGGGGAACACTGAAGCTTTCTTT
once	TRBD1	TRBV6-5	TRBJ1-6	CASTPTGNFNSPLHF	TGTGCCAGCACCCCGACAGGGAACTTTAATTCCCCCCTCCACTTT
NA	TRBD2	TRBV6-5	TRBJ2-5	CASRAPGGETQYF	TGTGCCAGCAGGGCCCCGGGGGGAGAGACCCAGTACTTC
NA	NA	TRBV29-1	TRBJ2-3	CSVLDRTSTDTQYF	TGCAGCGTGTTGGACAGAACTAGCACAGATACGCAGTATTTT
NA	NA	TRBV6-1	TRBJ2-6	CATGAQSSGANVLTF	TGTGCTACTGGGGCTCAGAGCTCTGGGGCCAACGTCCTGACTTTC
few	NA	TRBV5-4	TRBJ1-3	CASSLGQGISGNTIYF	TGTGCCAGCAGCTTGGGTCAGGGGATCTCTGGAAACACCATATATTTT
NA	NA	TRBV6-5	TRBJ1-2	CASSYSREGGYTF	TGTGCCAGCAGTTACTCCAGGGAGGGTGGCTACACCTTC
NA	NA	TRBV6-1	TRBJ1-1	CASSPWGGTEAFF	TGTGCCAGCAGCCCATGGGGGGGAACTGAAGCTTTCTTT